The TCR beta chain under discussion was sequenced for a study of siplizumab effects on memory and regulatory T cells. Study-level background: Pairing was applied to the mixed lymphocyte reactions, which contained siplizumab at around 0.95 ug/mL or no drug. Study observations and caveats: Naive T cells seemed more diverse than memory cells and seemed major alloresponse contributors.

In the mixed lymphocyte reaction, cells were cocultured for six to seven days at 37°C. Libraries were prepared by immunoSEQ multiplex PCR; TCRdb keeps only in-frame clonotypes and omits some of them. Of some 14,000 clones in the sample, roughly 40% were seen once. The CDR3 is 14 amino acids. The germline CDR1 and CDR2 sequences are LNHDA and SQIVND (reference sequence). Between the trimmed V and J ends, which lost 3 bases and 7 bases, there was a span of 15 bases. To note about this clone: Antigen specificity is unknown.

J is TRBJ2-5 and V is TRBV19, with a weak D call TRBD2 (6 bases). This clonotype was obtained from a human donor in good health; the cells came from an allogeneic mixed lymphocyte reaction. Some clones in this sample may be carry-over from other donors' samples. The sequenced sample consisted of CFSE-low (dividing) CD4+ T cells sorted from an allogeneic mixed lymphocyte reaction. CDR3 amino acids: CASSIAGTPGTQYF. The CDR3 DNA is TGTGCCAGTAGTATCGCGGGAACCCCGGGGACCCAGTACTTC.